A selection of T cell receptor beta chains follows, all from one sample in a study of T cell responses to AZD1222 COVID-19 vaccine. Assay: immunoSEQ multiplex PCR; the TCRdb copy retains only in-frame clones and omits some. The table has roughly 170,000 clones, around nine tenths seen once. The sample in question was peripheral blood, obtained on day 0 of AZD1222 vaccination. Receptors were obtained from an adult in good health. CDR3s include the opening cysteine and the closing phenylalanine or tryptophan. The order of the fields is clone size, D gene, V gene, J gene, CDR3 DNA, CDR3 protein. The D gene is left open where the match is weak. Size is stated for part of the rows, as once, few or many counts, or as a class when the clone is expanded.

>NA|TRBD2|TRBV5-1|TRBJ2-1
TGCGCCAGCGGCCTAGCGGGGAGCTCCTACAATGAGCAGTTCTTC
CASGLAGSSYNEQFF
>few|TRBD1|TRBV19|TRBJ1-2
TGTGCCAGTAGTCCACAAACGGGACAGGGGGCTATTGGCTACACCTTC
CASSPQTGQGAIGYTF
>NA|NA|TRBV14|TRBJ2-5
TGTGCCAGCAGCCAAGATGGTTTGGGGTCCGAAGAGACCCAGTACTTC
CASSQDGLGSEETQYF
>NA|TRBD1|TRBV19|TRBJ1-2
TGTGCCAGTCGACCGGGACAGGGTAACTATGGCTACACCTTC
CASRPGQGNYGYTF
>NA|TRBD1|TRBV6-5|TRBJ2-7
TGTGCCAGCAGCCAGGGGGCACACTACGAGCAGTACTTC
CASSQGAHYEQYF
>NA|NA|TRBV6-5|TRBJ2-5
TGTGCCAGCATAAGCCCCTCCGGGAGCCCGACCCAGTACTTC
CASISPSGSPTQYF
>NA|NA|TRBV7-2|TRBJ1-4
TGTGCCAGCAGCTTTTCAGGGTTTTACGAAAAACTGTTTTTT
CASSFSGFYEKLFF
>NA|TRBD2|TRBV11-3|TRBJ2-3
TGTGCCAGCAGCCGGACTAGCGGGGATGTCACAGATACGCAGTATTTT
CASSRTSGDVTDTQYF
>NA|NA|TRBV7-8|TRBJ1-5
TGTGCCAGCAGCTCCATGGGAGGGTATCAGCCCCAGCATTTT
CASSSMGGYQPQHF
>NA|NA|TRBV4-2|TRBJ2-1
TGTGCCAGCAGCCCAAGGACTGGATACAATGAGCAGTTCTTC
CASSPRTGYNEQFF
>NA|NA|TRBV18|TRBJ1-4
TGTGCCAGCTCCCCTCAAGGCACTCCAACTAATGAAAAACTGTTTTTT
CASSPQGTPTNEKLFF
>NA|TRBD1|TRBV7-9|TRBJ1-3
TGTGCCAGCAGCTTAGCGGGACAGCCTGGAAACACCATATATTTT
CASSLAGQPGNTIYF
>once|NA|TRBV6-5|TRBJ1-2
TGTGCCAGCAGGCGGACTGTAGCTAACTATGGCTACACCTTC
CASRRTVANYGYTF
>NA|NA|TRBV3-1/TRBV3-2|TRBJ2-3
TGTGCCAGCAGCCAAGATTTGGCCAGGGAATGCACAGATACGCAGTATTTT
CASSQDLARECTDTQYF
>NA|NA|TRBV7-2|TRBJ2-5
TGTGCCAGCAGCTCCTTCTACGAGACCCAGTACTTC
CASSSFYETQYF
>NA|NA|TRBV7-8|TRBJ1-2
TGTGCCAGCAGCTTATTCTCAGGGGCGGACTATGGCTACACCTTC
CASSLFSGADYGYTF
>NA|NA|TRBV7-3|TRBJ1-3
TGTGCCAGCAGTCCGTCCTCTGGAAACACCATATATTTT
CASSPSSGNTIYF
>once|NA|TRBV7-6|TRBJ1-1
TGTGCCAGCACCCTACATGCAAACACTGAAGCTTTCTTT
CASTLHANTEAFF
>NA|NA|TRBV4-1|TRBJ2-3
TGCGCCAGCAGGCATGGAACAGATACGCAGTATTTT
CASRHGTDTQYF
>NA|NA|TRBV6-1|TRBJ2-2
TGTGCCAGCAGTGAGCAGGGGAACACCGGGGAGCTGTTTTTT
CASSEQGNTGELFF
>NA|NA|TRBV19|TRBJ1-2
TGTGCCAGTAGTAGCGAGGGCCGGACGGAGGGATTTGCTGGCTACACCTTC
CASSSEGRTEGFAGYTF
>NA|TRBD2|TRBV9|TRBJ2-1
TGTGCCAGCAGCCCCGGCCCAAGCGGGGGGGTTAATGAGCAGTTCTTC
CASSPGPSGGVNEQFF
>NA|NA|TRBV6-2/TRBV6-3|TRBJ1-5
TGTGCCAGCAGTTACAATCTAGGGTGGGGCAGGAATTTGAACAATCAGCCCCAGCATTTT
CASSYNLGWGRNLNNQPQHF
>few|TRBD1|TRBV19|TRBJ2-1
TGTGCCAGTGATACCGGGACAGGGGGTGAGCAGTTCTTC
CASDTGTGGEQFF
>NA|TRBD1|TRBV10-3|TRBJ2-2
TGTGCCATCAGATCCGGGACAGGGGACACCGGGGAGCTGTTTTTT
CAIRSGTGDTGELFF
>NA|NA|TRBV28|TRBJ1-4
TGTGCCAGCAGTTTATTCTCCGGCGGGAATTTTAATGAAAAACTGTTTTTT
CASSLFSGGNFNEKLFF
>NA|NA|TRBV15|TRBJ2-7
TGTGCCACCAGCAGAGCTGGCAGGGAGATCGACGAGCAGTACTTC
CATSRAGREIDEQYF
>NA|TRBD1|TRBV15|TRBJ1-2
TGTGCCACCAGCAGATTTAGGACAGGGGAGTATGGCTACACCTTC
CATSRFRTGEYGYTF
>NA|NA|TRBV7-2|TRBJ2-7
TGTGCCAGCAGCTCGGAAACGGTCGCCCACGAGCAGTACTTC
CASSSETVAHEQYF
>NA|NA|TRBV7-2|TRBJ2-2
TGTGCCAGCAGCTTAGCCAGGGAAAACACCGGGGAGCTGTTTTTT
CASSLARENTGELFF
>NA|TRBD2|TRBV5-4|TRBJ2-1
TGTGCCAGCAGCTTCCCCCGCGGCAGGGAGGGCAATGAGCAGTTCTTC
CASSFPRGREGNEQFF
>few|TRBD1|TRBV19|TRBJ1-2
TGTGCCAGTAGTAACACCCGGACAGGGTATGGCTACACCTTC
CASSNTRTGYGYTF
>NA|NA|TRBV7-9|TRBJ2-5
TGTGCCGTCTCAAGGGGGGCCCAAGAGACCCAGTACTTC
CAVSRGAQETQYF
>NA|NA|TRBV5-4|TRBJ1-5
TGTGCCAGCAGTTCGGGTGATGGCAATCAGCCCCAGCATTTT
CASSSGDGNQPQHF
>NA|NA|TRBV4-3|TRBJ2-1
TGCGCCAGCAGCGCCGGGACTCAACGTAAGAATGAGCAGTTCTTC
CASSAGTQRKNEQFF
>few|TRBD1|TRBV6-5|TRBJ2-2
TGTGCCAGCAGTCAGACAGGGGCCGGGGAGCTGTTTTTT
CASSQTGAGELFF
>NA|TRBD1|TRBV7-3|TRBJ1-1
TGTGCCAGCAGCCACAGGGGTGGGACTGAAGCTTTCTTT
CASSHRGGTEAFF
>few|NA|TRBV4-3|TRBJ2-4
TGCGCCAGCAGCCAAGGTCTTCTAGCCAAAAACATTCAGTACTTC
CASSQGLLAKNIQYF
>NA|TRBD2|TRBV19|TRBJ2-1
TGTGCCAGTAGCCTAGCGGGGGGGTCCTACAATGAGCAGTTCTTC
CASSLAGGSYNEQFF